The present TCR beta chain was sequenced within a study of patients and donors after allogeneic stem cell transplantation. The CDR3 is 14 amino acids. CDR1 is SGHRS and CDR2 is YFSETQ in the germline V gene. V lost 9 bases to trimming and J lost 3 bases, with 19 bases between them. This clonotype was counted many times. TCRdb reprocessed the RT-PCR reads via MiXCR and lists one record per CDR3 protein. This sample has over 350,000 distinct CDR3 sequences; 16% occur once, and the top ten carry less than 9.5%. The chain has TRBV5-1 and TRBJ2-7; D remains ambiguous. Material: blood, either unsorted or a sorted T cell fraction (not recorded which). This receptor was identified in a human donor who was either an allogeneic HSCT recipient or a stem cell or donor lymphocyte infusion donor (not recorded which). It is not recorded whose cells these are; they may come from a transplant donor. The CDR3 spells CAKDRASVDYEQYF. Written as DNA, the CDR3 is TGCGCCAAGGATCGGGCCTCGGTGGACTACGAGCAGTACTTC. The full variable domain, with the rest looked up from reference TRBV5-1 and TRBJ2-7, is KAGVTQTPRYLIKTRGQQVTLSCSPISGHRSVSWYQQTPGQGLQFLFEYFSETQRNKGNFPGRFSGRQFSNSRSEMNVSTLELGDSALYLCAKDRASVDYEQYFGPGTRLTVT.